This T cell receptor (beta chain) was identified in a study of blood T cell repertoires in COVID-19. Turning to the study itself: Nucleic acid was either cDNA or gDNA, and it came from T cells, B-cell-depleted T cells, or PBMCs.

This clone was seen once. Assay used: immunoSEQ multiplex PCR; TCRdb lists only in-frame clones, some missing. The repertoire consists of 120,000 to 150,000 clones, with approximately 78% occurring once and the leading ten covering less than 5%. Unmatched junction bases numbered 6, after V lost 4 bases and J lost 15 bases. This CDR3 contains 11 residues. Germline-derived CDR1 and CDR2 are MNHEY and SVGEGT. This rearrangement joins TRBV6-2 or TRBV6-3 to TRBJ2-1, with 7 positions matching TRBD2. The sequencing input was peripheral blood. The receptor was isolated from a woman older than 75 with acute or convalescent COVID-19. CDR3 coding DNA: TGTGCCAGCAGTTCCGGACTAGTCCCGTTCTTC. It yields the protein CASSSGLVPFF.